These 10 T cell receptor beta chains came from one sample sequenced in a study of cytomegalovirus exposure and HLA in healthy donors. It was with 60 Vbeta and 13 Jbeta primers that the PCR ran. The repertoire was sequenced with immunoSEQ multiplex PCR; TCRdb's copy has only in-frame clones and lacks some. This table holds about 84,000 clones. Specimen: PBMCs. These TCRs come from a man aged 50-59 years in good health and CMV-seronegative.

The rearrangement links TRBV29-1 to TRBJ1-1, with D unresolved. The CDR3 contains 10 residues. V was trimmed by 7 bases and J by 10 bases, leaving 13 bases between them. Germline values: CDR1 SQVTM, CDR2 ANQGSEA. Written as DNA, the CDR3 is TGCAGCGGCCTCGAGGTTGGAGCTTTCTTT. Its protein product is CSGLEVGAFF.

On this clone: In the same sample, other DNA sequences code for this CDR3. The gene calls are TRBV18 and TRBJ1-6; 11 nucleotides agree with TRBD1. Germline lookup yields CDR1 KGHSH and CDR2 LQKENI. The CDR3 loop spans 16 amino acids. V dropped 3 bases and J dropped 10; count of bases not matched to a gene: 8. In DNA, the CDR3 is TGTGCCAGCTCACCTCCTGGACAGGGGGCAGGCTCACCCCTCCACTTT. Residues: CASSPPGQGAGSPLHF.

The chain's CDR3 is CASSVGQGDYGYTF. Here the CDR3 DNA reads TGTGCCAGCAGCGTTGGACAGGGTGACTATGGCTACACCTTC. The V call is TRBV7-2, the J call TRBJ1-2; 8 bases map to TRBD1. V lost 5 bases and J lost 3; bases outside the gene matches: 5. The CDR3 has 14 amino acids. Per the germline V gene, CDR1 is SGHTA and CDR2 is FQGNSA.

This chain uses TRBV30 with TRBJ1-5; TRBD1 is a possible D gene (5 bases). The CDR3 runs 13 residues. Per germline, CDR1 GTSNPN and CDR2 SVGIG (reference sequence). V lost 5 bases to trimming and J lost 6 bases, with 14 bases between them. DNA for the CDR3: TGTGCCTGGGGGCGGGCGGGGACTCAGCCCCAGCATTTT. It specifies CAWGRAGTQPQHF.

The rearrangement links TRBV4-3 to TRBJ2-1, with 9 bases that match TRBD2. Germline assignment: CDR1 LGHNA and CDR2 YSLEER. V shed 0 bases, J shed 0 bases, and the junction held 6 bases outside the gene matches. This CDR3 is built from 18 residues. The CDR3 region is CASSQDPRRGGSYNEQFF. The CDR3 DNA follows: TGCGCCAGCAGCCAAGATCCGCGGCGGGGGGGCTCCTACAATGAGCAGTTCTTC.

V usage is TRBV19 and J usage is TRBJ1-2, with D possibly being TRBD1 (5 bases). Trimming shortened V by 4 bases and J by 6 bases, and 9 bases separated the two germline ends. Germline CDR1 and CDR2: LNHDA and SQIVND (reference sequence). CDR3 length equals 12 residues. CDR3 nucleotide sequence: TGTGCCAGTAGTACTACGACAGATGGCTACACCTTC. It yields the protein CASSTTTDGYTF.

V is TRBV21-1 and J is TRBJ1-5. TRBV21-1 is described as a pseudogene. CDR3 length: 12 amino acids. CDR3 amino acids: CASSTTGQPQHF. The CDR3 DNA reads as TGTGCCAGCAGCACCACGGGTCAGCCCCAGCATTTT.

The genes are TRBV11-2 and TRBJ1-6; no clear D gene. The length of the CDR3 is 13 residues. Germline CDR1 and CDR2: SGHAT and FQNNGV. The V end was cut by 0 bases, the J end by 9 bases, with 6 bases between. This CDR3 is CASSLDSGSPLHF. The CDR3 DNA sequence: TGTGCCAGCAGCTTAGATTCGGGTTCACCCCTCCACTTT. Drawing the rest from reference TRBV11-2 and TRBJ1-6, the complete variable domain is EAGVAQSPRYKIIEKRQSVAFWCNPISGHATLYWYQQILGQGPKLLIQFQNNGVVDDSQLPKDRFSAERLKGVDSTLKIQPAKLEDSAVYLCASSLDSGSPLHFGNGTRLTVT.

The chain is built from TRBV11-2 and TRBJ1-2; a weak D match, TRBD1 (6 bases). The CDR3 contains 14 residues. CDR1 is SGHAT and CDR2 is FQNNGV in the germline V gene. Trimming removed 5 bases from V and 2 bases from J, with 12 bases in between. DNA of the CDR3: TGTGCCAGCAGCCCAAGTACAGGGAACTATGGCTACACCTTC. Encoded protein: CASSPSTGNYGYTF.

The genes are TRBV28 and TRBJ2-7, with D uncertain. Germline CDR1 reads MDHEN; CDR2 reads SYDVKM. This CDR3 has 13 residues. Trimming removed 3 bases at V and 4 bases at J, with 10 bases between. As DNA, the CDR3 is TGTGCCAGCAGTTTTAAGTACAATTACGAGCAGTACTTC. Protein: CASSFKYNYEQYF.